These T cell receptor beta chains were read from a single sample in a study of CD8 T cells in Susac syndrome. TCRdb reprocessed the immunoSEQ multiplex PCR reads with MiXCR, giving one entry per CDR3 protein. The data contain around 150,000 distinct CDR3 sequences, 85% to 95% of them singletons. What was sequenced was CD8+ T cells from PBMCs. These receptors all stem from a human donor with Susac syndrome. The CDR3 runs from the conserved cysteine through the conserved F or W.

v_call: TRBV12-3/TRBV12-4
j_call: TRBJ1-5
cdr3_length: 13
cdr3_aa: CASNEGANQPQHF

v_call: TRBV20-1
j_call: TRBJ1-5
cdr3_length: 16
cdr3_aa: CSALPSGTGLNQPQHF

v_call: TRBV3-1
j_call: TRBJ2-7
cdr3_length: 17
cdr3_aa: CASSPLTSPRRNYEQYF

v_call: TRBV4-2
j_call: TRBJ2-1
cdr3_length: 15
cdr3_aa: CASSHRAGWSYEQFF

v_call: TRBV9
j_call: TRBJ2-1
cdr3_length: 18
cdr3_aa: CASSALGQREGSYNEQFF

v_call: TRBV15
j_call: TRBJ2-7
cdr3_length: 15
cdr3_aa: CATSSRGGPLDEQYF

v_call: TRBV12-3/TRBV12-4
j_call: TRBJ2-1
cdr3_length: 19
cdr3_aa: CASSRPGLADLSSYNEQFF

v_call: TRBV11-3
j_call: TRBJ1-5
cdr3_length: 12
cdr3_aa: CASSSGKQPQHF

v_call: TRBV5-4
j_call: TRBJ2-5
cdr3_length: 16
cdr3_aa: CASSLALGAGLETQYF

v_call: TRBV30
j_call: TRBJ2-7
cdr3_length: 12
cdr3_aa: CAWRGDRYEQYF

v_call: TRBV3-1
j_call: TRBJ2-7
cdr3_length: 16
cdr3_aa: CASSPPGLAVGYEQYF

v_call: TRBV7-9
j_call: TRBJ2-1
cdr3_length: 12
cdr3_aa: CGSGESYNEQFF

v_call: TRBV29-1
j_call: TRBJ2-1
cdr3_length: 11
cdr3_aa: CSVASGREQFF

v_call: TRBV20-1
j_call: TRBJ2-1
cdr3_length: 15
cdr3_aa: CSASASLAGYNEQFF

v_call: TRBV27
j_call: TRBJ1-4
cdr3_length: 14
cdr3_aa: CASSPAGVGEKLFF

v_call: TRBV6-7
j_call: TRBJ2-5
cdr3_length: 14
cdr3_aa: CASSYSRVQETQYF

v_call: TRBV20-1
j_call: TRBJ2-1
cdr3_length: 16
cdr3_aa: CSAPDRQRESDNEQFF

v_call: TRBV3-1
j_call: TRBJ2-1
cdr3_length: 14
cdr3_aa: CASSQEGKRGEQFF

v_call: TRBV7-9
j_call: TRBJ2-3
cdr3_length: 16
cdr3_aa: CASSGPGLAYTDTQYF

v_call: TRBV15
j_call: TRBJ2-1
cdr3_length: 12
cdr3_aa: CATSRVADEQFF

v_call: TRBV2
j_call: TRBJ2-1
cdr3_length: 17
cdr3_aa: CASSEVGASGSRDEQFF

v_call: TRBV4-1
j_call: TRBJ2-1
cdr3_length: 12
cdr3_aa: CASSQGGRKEFF

v_call: TRBV20-1
j_call: TRBJ1-3
cdr3_length: 15
cdr3_aa: CSAGAGPPPGNTIYF

v_call: TRBV18
j_call: TRBJ2-3
cdr3_length: 16
cdr3_aa: CASSPELGPSADTQYF

v_call: TRBV7-8
j_call: TRBJ1-2
cdr3_length: 15
cdr3_aa: CASSLTTNGNYGYTF

v_call: TRBV6-5
j_call: TRBJ2-7
cdr3_length: 15
cdr3_aa: CASSFSPGQAYEQYF

v_call: TRBV7-9
j_call: TRBJ2-1
cdr3_length: 15
cdr3_aa: CASSSGQGRYNEQFF

v_call: TRBV5-1
j_call: TRBJ2-7
cdr3_length: 14
cdr3_aa: CASSLEQGNYEQYF

v_call: TRBV6-5
j_call: TRBJ2-3
cdr3_length: 18
cdr3_aa: CASSYFLVGPSLSDTQYF

v_call: TRBV14
j_call: TRBJ2-1
cdr3_length: 13
cdr3_aa: CASSQVVYDEQFF

v_call: TRBV5-4
j_call: TRBJ2-7
cdr3_length: 17
cdr3_aa: CASSLMLVTSGSYEQYF

v_call: TRBV12-3/TRBV12-4
j_call: TRBJ2-1
cdr3_length: 13
cdr3_aa: CASSLTSWDEQFF

v_call: TRBV3-1
j_call: TRBJ2-4
cdr3_length: 21
cdr3_aa: CASSQSLSGAEPAPAKNIQYF

v_call: TRBV20-1
j_call: TRBJ2-7
cdr3_length: 13
cdr3_aa: CSARRESSYEQYF

v_call: TRBV9
j_call: TRBJ2-3
cdr3_length: 16
cdr3_aa: CASSVVSSENTDTQYF

v_call: TRBV27
j_call: TRBJ2-7
cdr3_length: 13
cdr3_aa: CASSFPTRGEQYF

v_call: TRBV6-5
j_call: TRBJ2-7
cdr3_length: 16
cdr3_aa: CASSYPSGTGGYEQYF

v_call: TRBV20-1
j_call: TRBJ2-2
cdr3_length: 15
cdr3_aa: CSAREVAGGTGELFF

v_call: TRBV7-9
j_call: TRBJ2-1
cdr3_length: 11
cdr3_aa: CASSGGTTFLF

v_call: TRBV7-9
j_call: TRBJ2-2
cdr3_length: 14
cdr3_aa: CASPTGGSTGELFF

v_call: TRBV4-1
j_call: TRBJ2-3
cdr3_length: 15
cdr3_aa: CASSQGTTSTDTQYF

v_call: TRBV12-3/TRBV12-4
j_call: TRBJ2-5
cdr3_length: 14
cdr3_aa: CASSQWTYQETQYF

v_call: TRBV27
j_call: TRBJ2-1
cdr3_length: 16
cdr3_aa: CASSLSSAGGPNEQFF

v_call: TRBV1
j_call: TRBJ2-2
cdr3_length: 17
cdr3_aa: CTSSQDTREGPHGELFF

v_call: TRBV9
j_call: TRBJ1-1
cdr3_length: 15
cdr3_aa: CASSAPGQGRTEAFF

v_call: TRBV15
j_call: TRBJ2-1
cdr3_length: 18
cdr3_aa: CATSRDAPSGTGYNEQFF

v_call: TRBV9
j_call: TRBJ1-1
cdr3_length: 13
cdr3_aa: CASSVGTVTEAFF

v_call: TRBV13
j_call: TRBJ2-7
cdr3_length: 13
cdr3_aa: CASSLGRSYEQYF

v_call: TRBV6-1
j_call: TRBJ1-5
cdr3_length: 16
cdr3_aa: CASSESIRQGGQPQHF

v_call: TRBV6-2/TRBV6-3
j_call: TRBJ2-1
cdr3_length: 14
cdr3_aa: CASSLSGDLNEQFF

v_call: TRBV12-3/TRBV12-4
j_call: TRBJ1-5
cdr3_length: 12
cdr3_aa: CASQEGNQPQHF

v_call: TRBV13
j_call: TRBJ1-4
cdr3_length: 14
cdr3_aa: CASSHGQTNEKLFF

v_call: TRBV11-1
j_call: TRBJ2-2
cdr3_length: 12
cdr3_aa: CASLGGVGELFF

v_call: TRBV23-1
j_call: TRBJ1-4
cdr3_length: 16
cdr3_aa: CASPLGGSQGDEKLFF

v_call: TRBV27
j_call: TRBJ2-5
cdr3_length: 12
cdr3_aa: CASSGGRETQYF

v_call: TRBV7-9
j_call: TRBJ2-1
cdr3_length: 15
cdr3_aa: CASSLGLDSDNEQFF